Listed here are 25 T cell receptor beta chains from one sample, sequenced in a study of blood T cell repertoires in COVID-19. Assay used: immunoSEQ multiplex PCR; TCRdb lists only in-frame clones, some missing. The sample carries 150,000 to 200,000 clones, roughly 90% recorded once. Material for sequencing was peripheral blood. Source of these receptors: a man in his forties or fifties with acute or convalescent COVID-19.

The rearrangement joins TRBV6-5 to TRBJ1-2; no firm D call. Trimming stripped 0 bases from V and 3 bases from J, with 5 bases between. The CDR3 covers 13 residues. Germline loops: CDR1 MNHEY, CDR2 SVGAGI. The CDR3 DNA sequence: TGTGCCAGCAGTTACTCGGAGCACTATGGCTACACCTTC. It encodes CASSYSEHYGYTF.

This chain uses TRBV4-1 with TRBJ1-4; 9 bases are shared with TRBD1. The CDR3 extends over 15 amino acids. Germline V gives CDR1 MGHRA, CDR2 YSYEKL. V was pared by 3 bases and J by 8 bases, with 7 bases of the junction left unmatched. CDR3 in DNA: TGCGCCAGCAGCCATCCCGGGACAGGGAAGGAAAAACTGTTTTTT. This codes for CASSHPGTGKEKLFF.

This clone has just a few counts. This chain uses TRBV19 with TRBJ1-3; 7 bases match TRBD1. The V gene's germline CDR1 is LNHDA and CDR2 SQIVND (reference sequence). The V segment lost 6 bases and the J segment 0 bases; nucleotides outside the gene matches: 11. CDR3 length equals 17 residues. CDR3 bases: TGTGCCAGTAGGAAGCCAGGGGGACCCTTCTCTGGAAACACCATATATTTT. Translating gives CASRKPGGPFSGNTIYF. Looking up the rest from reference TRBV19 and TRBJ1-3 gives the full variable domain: DGGITQSPKYLFRKEGQNVTLSCEQNLNHDAMYWYRQDPGQGLRLIYYSQIVNDFQKGDIAEGYSVSREKKESFPLTVTSAQKNPTAFYLCASRKPGGPFSGNTIYFGEGSWLTVV.

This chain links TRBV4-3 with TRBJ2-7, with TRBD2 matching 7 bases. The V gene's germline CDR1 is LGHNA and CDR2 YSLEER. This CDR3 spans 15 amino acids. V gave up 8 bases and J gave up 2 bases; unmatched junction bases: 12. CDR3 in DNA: TGCGCCAGCGCTCGGGGGAGGGGCCTCGCCTACGAGCAGTACGTC. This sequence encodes CASARGRGLAYEQYV.

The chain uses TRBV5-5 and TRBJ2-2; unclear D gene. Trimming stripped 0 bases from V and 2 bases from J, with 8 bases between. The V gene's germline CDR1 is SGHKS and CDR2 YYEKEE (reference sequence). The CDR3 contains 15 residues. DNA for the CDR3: TGTGCCAGCAGCTTGGTCGGGTTCAACACCGGGGAGCTGTTTTTT. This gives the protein CASSLVGFNTGELFF. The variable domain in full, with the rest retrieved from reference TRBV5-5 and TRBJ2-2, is DAGVTQSPTHLIKTRGQQVTLRCSPISGHKSVSWYQQVLGQGPQFIFQYYEKEERGRGNFPDRFSARQFPNYSSELNVNALLLGDSALYLCASSLVGFNTGELFFGEGSRLTVL.

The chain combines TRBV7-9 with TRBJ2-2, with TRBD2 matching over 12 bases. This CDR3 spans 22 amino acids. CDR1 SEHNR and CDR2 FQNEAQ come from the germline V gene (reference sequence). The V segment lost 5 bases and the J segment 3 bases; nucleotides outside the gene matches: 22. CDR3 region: CASSNRDRATSGRSSDTGELFF. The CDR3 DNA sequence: TGTGCCAGCAGCAACCGGGACAGGGCGACTAGCGGGAGATCTTCGGACACCGGGGAGCTGTTTTTT.

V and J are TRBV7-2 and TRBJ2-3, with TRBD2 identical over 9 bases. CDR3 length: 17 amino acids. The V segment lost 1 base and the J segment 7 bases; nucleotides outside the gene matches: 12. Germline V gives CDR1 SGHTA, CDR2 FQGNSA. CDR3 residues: CASSLGGAGGHTNTQYF. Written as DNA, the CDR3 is TGTGCCAGCAGCTTAGGGGGAGCGGGGGGACACACGAATACGCAGTATTTT.

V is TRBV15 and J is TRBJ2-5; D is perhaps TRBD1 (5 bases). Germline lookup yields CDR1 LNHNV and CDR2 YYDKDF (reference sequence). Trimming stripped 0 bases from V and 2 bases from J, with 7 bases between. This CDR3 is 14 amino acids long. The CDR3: CATSREGVQETQYF. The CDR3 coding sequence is TGTGCCACCAGCAGAGAAGGGGTGCAAGAGACCCAGTACTTC.

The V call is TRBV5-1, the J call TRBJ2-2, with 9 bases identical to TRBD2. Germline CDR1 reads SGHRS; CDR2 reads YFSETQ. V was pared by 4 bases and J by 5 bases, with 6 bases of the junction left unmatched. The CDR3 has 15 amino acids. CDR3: CASSARLAETGELFF. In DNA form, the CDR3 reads TGCGCCAGCAGCGCCCGACTAGCGGAGACCGGGGAGCTGTTTTTT.

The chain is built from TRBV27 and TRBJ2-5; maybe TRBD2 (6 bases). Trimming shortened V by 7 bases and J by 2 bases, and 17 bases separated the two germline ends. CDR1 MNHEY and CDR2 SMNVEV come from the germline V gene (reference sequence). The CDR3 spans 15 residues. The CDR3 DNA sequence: TGTGCCAGCACCACAAAGCGGGCCATTCAAGAGACCCAGTACTTC. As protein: CASTTKRAIQETQYF.

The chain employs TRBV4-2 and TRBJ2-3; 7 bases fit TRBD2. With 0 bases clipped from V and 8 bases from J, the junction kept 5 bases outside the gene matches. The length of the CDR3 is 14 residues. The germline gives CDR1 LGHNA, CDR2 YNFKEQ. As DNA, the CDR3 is TGTGCCAGCAGCCAAGAGAGGCCGGGAGGTACGCAGTATTTT. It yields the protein CASSQERPGGTQYF.

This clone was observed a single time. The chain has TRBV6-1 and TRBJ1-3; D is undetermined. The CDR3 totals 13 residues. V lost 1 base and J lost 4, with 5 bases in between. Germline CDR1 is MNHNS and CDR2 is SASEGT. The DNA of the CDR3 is TGTGCCAGCAGTGAAGTCTCGGGAAACACCATATATTTT. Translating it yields CASSEVSGNTIYF.

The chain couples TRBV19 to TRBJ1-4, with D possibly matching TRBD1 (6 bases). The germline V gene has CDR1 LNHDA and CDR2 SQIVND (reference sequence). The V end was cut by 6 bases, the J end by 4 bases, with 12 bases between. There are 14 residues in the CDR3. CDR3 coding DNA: TGTGCCAGTAGGAACGCAGGGGATAATGAAAAACTGTTTTTT. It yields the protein CASRNAGDNEKLFF. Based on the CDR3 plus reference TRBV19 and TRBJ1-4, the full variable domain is DGGITQSPKYLFRKEGQNVTLSCEQNLNHDAMYWYRQDPGQGLRLIYYSQIVNDFQKGDIAEGYSVSREKKESFPLTVTSAQKNPTAFYLCASRNAGDNEKLFFGSGTQLSVL.

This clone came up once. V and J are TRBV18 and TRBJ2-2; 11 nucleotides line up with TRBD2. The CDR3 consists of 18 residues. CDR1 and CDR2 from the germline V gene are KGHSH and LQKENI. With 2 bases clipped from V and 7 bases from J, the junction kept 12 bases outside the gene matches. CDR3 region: CASSPTTGLAGRIGELFF. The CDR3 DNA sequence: TGTGCCAGCTCACCAACCACCGGACTAGCGGGTCGTATCGGGGAGCTGTTTTTT.

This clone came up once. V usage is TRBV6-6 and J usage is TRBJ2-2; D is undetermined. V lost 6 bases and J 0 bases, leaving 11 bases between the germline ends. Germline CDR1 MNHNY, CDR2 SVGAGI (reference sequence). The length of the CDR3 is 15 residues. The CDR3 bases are TGTGCCAGCAGCCATTTAGCTGCGAACACCGGGGAGCTGTTTTTT. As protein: CASSHLAANTGELFF.

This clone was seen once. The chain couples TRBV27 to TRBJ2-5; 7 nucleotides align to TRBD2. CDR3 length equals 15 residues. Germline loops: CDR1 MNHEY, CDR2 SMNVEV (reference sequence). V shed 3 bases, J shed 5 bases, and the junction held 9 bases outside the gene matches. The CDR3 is CASSFRLALGETQYF. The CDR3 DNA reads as TGTGCCAGCAGTTTCCGACTAGCTCTGGGGGAGACCCAGTACTTC.

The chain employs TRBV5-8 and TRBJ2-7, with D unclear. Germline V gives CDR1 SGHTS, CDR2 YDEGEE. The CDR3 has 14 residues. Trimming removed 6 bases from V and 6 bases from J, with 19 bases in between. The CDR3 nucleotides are TGTGCCAGCACCACCACCTCCTTGTCCGGCGAGCAGTACGTC. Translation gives CASTTTSLSGEQYV.

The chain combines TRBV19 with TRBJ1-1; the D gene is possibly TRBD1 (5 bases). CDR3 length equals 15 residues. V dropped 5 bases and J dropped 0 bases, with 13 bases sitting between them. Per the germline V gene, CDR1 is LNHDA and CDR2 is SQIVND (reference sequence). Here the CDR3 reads CASSSSGGLNTEAFF. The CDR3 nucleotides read TGTGCCAGTAGTTCAAGCGGGGGGTTGAACACTGAAGCTTTCTTT.

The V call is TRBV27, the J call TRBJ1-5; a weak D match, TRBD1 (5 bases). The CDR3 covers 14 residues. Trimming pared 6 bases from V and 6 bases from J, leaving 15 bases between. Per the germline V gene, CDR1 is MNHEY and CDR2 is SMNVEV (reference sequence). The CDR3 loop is CASSVPGSGQPQHF. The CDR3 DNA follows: TGTGCCAGCAGCGTACCAGGGTCCGGTCAGCCCCAGCATTTT.

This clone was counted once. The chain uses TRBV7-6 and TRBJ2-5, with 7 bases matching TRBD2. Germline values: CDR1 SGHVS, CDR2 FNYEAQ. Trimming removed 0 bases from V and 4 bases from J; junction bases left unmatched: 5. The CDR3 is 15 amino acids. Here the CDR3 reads CASSLAGGRLETQYF. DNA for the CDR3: TGTGCCAGCAGCTTAGCGGGGGGGAGGTTAGAGACCCAGTACTTC.

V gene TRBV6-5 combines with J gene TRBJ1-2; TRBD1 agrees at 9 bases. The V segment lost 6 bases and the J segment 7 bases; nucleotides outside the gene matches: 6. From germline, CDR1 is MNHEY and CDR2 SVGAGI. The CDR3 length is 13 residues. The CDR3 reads CASSRTGGRGYTF. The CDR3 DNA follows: TGTGCCAGCAGCCGTACAGGGGGCCGTGGCTACACCTTC.

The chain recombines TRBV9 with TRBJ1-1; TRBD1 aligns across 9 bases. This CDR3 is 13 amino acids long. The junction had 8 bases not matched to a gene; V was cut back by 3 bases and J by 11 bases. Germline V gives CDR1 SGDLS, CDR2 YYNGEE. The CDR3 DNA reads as TGTGCCAGCAGCGGTGGGTTCGGACAGGGGGCTTTCTTT. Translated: CASSGGFGQGAFF.

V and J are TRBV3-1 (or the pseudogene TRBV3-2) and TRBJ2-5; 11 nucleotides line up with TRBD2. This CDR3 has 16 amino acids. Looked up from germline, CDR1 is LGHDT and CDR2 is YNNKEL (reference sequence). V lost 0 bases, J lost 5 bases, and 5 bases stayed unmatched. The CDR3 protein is CASSQDLAGGRETQYF. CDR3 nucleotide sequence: TGTGCCAGCAGCCAAGACCTAGCGGGGGGAAGGGAGACCCAGTACTTC.

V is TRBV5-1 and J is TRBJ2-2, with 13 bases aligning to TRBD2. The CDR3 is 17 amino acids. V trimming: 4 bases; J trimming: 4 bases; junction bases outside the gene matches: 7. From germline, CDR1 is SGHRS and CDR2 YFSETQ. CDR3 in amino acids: CASSPGLAGAGTGELFF. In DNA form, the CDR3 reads TGCGCCAGCAGCCCCGGACTAGCGGGAGCGGGCACCGGGGAGCTGTTTTTT.

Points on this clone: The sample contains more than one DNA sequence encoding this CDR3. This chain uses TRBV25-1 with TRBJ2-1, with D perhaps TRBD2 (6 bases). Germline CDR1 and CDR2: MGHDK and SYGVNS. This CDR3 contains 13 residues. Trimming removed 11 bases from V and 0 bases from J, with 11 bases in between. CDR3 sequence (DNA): TGTGCCTCTCGGGGGAGCTCCTACAATGAGCAGTTCTTC. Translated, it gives CASRGSSYNEQFF.